The sequence of this T cell receptor beta chain was determined in a study of early T cells in non-severe SARS-CoV-2 infection. The wider study: With bulk RNA from unsorted whole blood as input, sequencing yielded unpaired chains. Overall study results and limits: Matching results from VDJdb favored anti-spike CD8 responses, leaving private and CD4 specificities undetected.

This clonotype was seen a handful of times. As yet, its antigen is unknown. Germline lookup yields CDR1 MDHEN and CDR2 SYDVKM. Trimming removed 3 bases at V and 1 base at J, with 10 bases between. The length of the CDR3 is 14 residues. Unique molecular identifiers tagged individual cDNA molecules. From the 5' RACE reads, TCRdb called clonotypes with MiXCR, one entry per CDR3 protein. The sample holds 70,000 to 90,000 distinct CDR3 sequences, about 15% seen once. The sample was whole blood. The sequence was collected from an adult who was a healthcare worker with PCR-confirmed SARS-CoV-2 infection or an uninfected control (not recorded which). This chain connects TRBV28 to TRBJ2-7; D is ambiguous. The CDR3 here is CASSFIRISYEQYF. In DNA form, the CDR3 reads TGTGCCAGCAGTTTCATTCGTATTTCCTACGAGCAGTACTTC.